What follows is one T cell receptor beta chain and its context. The antigen is unknown. Then a second PCR, running about 6 to 11 cycles, was carried out with a sample-barcoded 5' primer and a J-beta primer mix. From each sample, at least 2.5 million paired-end reads containing CDR3 were obtained. A single record per CDR3 protein comes from TCRdb applying MiXCR to the 5' RACE reads. The table lists 600,000 to 1,000,000 distinct CDR3 sequences, nearly 60% of them singletons. This sample stems from a study of blood T cells in healthy people across ages. Findings of the study overall: Naive and antigen-experienced cells were not separated, limiting conclusive comparison. With naive T cell percentage, TCR beta diversity showed a strong correlation.

This receptor was identified in a man younger than 45 in good health. The source material was blood.

For the CDR3, the DNA is TGTGCCAGCAAGGTCGGAGCGGGAGCTTTAGATACGCAGTATTTT. Translation gives CASKVGAGALDTQYF. V gene TRBV2 combines with J gene TRBJ2-3; 8 positions match TRBD2. The V gene's germline CDR1 is SNHLY and CDR2 FYNNEI. After removal of 7 bases from V and 5 bases from J, the junction contained 11 bases not matched to a gene. The CDR3 length is 15 residues. Filled out from reference TRBV2 and TRBJ2-3, the complete variable domain reads EPEVTQTPSHQVTQMGQEVILRCVPISNHLYFYWYRQILGQKVEFLVSFYNNEISEKSEIFDDQFSVERPDGSNFTLKIRSTKLEDSAMYFCASKVGAGALDTQYFGPGTRLTVL.